The 20 T cell receptor beta chains listed next were all sequenced from one sample in a study of cytotoxic CD8 clonotypes in ibrutinib-treated CLL. Produced via immunoSEQ multiplex PCR; TCRdb's table is partial and in-frame only. This table holds approximately 150,000 clones, roughly 80% found once. This specimen consisted of PBMCs, obtained after 12 months of ibrutinib treatment. The receptors come from a human donor with chronic lymphocytic leukemia.

The genes are TRBV28 and TRBJ1-2; tentative D call: TRBD1 (5 bases). Germline CDR1 and CDR2: MDHEN and SYDVKM. Trimming took off 3 bases at V and 8 bases at J, with 10 bases between the two ends. There are 12 residues in the CDR3. CDR3 amino acids: CASSFSGRGYTF. As DNA, the CDR3 is TGTGCCAGCAGTTTTTCAGGGAGAGGCTACACCTTC.

V and J are TRBV13 and TRBJ2-2; the D gene could be TRBD1 or TRBD2 (5 bases each). This CDR3 has 18 amino acids. Trimming pared 4 bases from V and 0 bases from J, leaving 18 bases between. The germline V gene encodes CDR1 PRHDT and CDR2 FYEKMQ (reference sequence). DNA for the CDR3: TGTGCCAGCAGCTCCTCCGCTTTGAGGGGAACGAACACCGGGGAGCTGTTTTTT. Amino acid sequence: CASSSSALRGTNTGELFF.

The chain uses TRBV18 and TRBJ1-2; D call uncertain. Per the germline V gene, CDR1 is KGHSH and CDR2 is LQKENI. V was pared by 0 bases and J by 1 base, with 6 bases between. This CDR3 has 14 amino acids. For the CDR3, the DNA is TGTGCCAGCTCACCACCAGGATTTAACTATGGCTACACCTTC. This encodes CASSPPGFNYGYTF.

V usage is TRBV5-1 and J usage is TRBJ1-5; possibly TRBD1 for D (5 bases). Germline V gives CDR1 SGHRS, CDR2 YFSETQ. With 2 bases removed from V and 0 bases from J, the gap between germline ends came to 9 bases. CDR3 length: 15 amino acids. CDR3: CASSLSGNSNQPQHF. CDR3 in DNA: TGCGCCAGCAGCTTATCAGGGAATAGCAATCAGCCCCAGCATTTT.

V is TRBV7-9 and J is TRBJ2-7; TRBD2 matches 7 bases. The J segment lost 4 bases and the V segment lost 1 base, leaving 10 bases of the junction unmatched. The CDR3 totals 16 residues. Germline V gene sequence: CDR1 SEHNR, CDR2 FQNEAQ (reference sequence). The CDR3 sequence: CASSLVGLAVKYEQYF. In DNA, the CDR3 is TGTGCCAGCAGCTTAGTGGGGCTAGCGGTAAAGTACGAGCAGTACTTC. The whole variable domain, filled in from reference TRBV7-9 and TRBJ2-7, reads DTGVSQNPRHKITKRGQNVTFRCDPISEHNRLYWYRQTLGQGPEFLTYFQNEAQLEKSRLLSDRFSAERPKGSFSTLEIQRTEQGDSAMYLCASSLVGLAVKYEQYFGPGTRLTVT.

V gene TRBV9 combines with J gene TRBJ1-4, with TRBD1 matching 7 bases. V was clipped by 3 bases and J by 4 bases; unmatched bases: 6. There are 15 residues in the CDR3. The V gene's germline CDR1 is SGDLS and CDR2 YYNGEE. In DNA, the CDR3 is TGTGCCAGCAGCGGGTACGGGACAGTTAATGAAAAACTGTTTTTT. Translating it yields CASSGYGTVNEKLFF.

CDR3 protein: CASSFTGINYGYTF. CDR3 nucleotide sequence: TGTGCCAGCAGCTTCACAGGGATTAACTATGGCTACACCTTC. This rearrangement joins TRBV7-9 to TRBJ1-2, with D tentatively TRBD1 (6 bases). The germline V gene has CDR1 SEHNR and CDR2 FQNEAQ (reference sequence). The CDR3 sequence is 14 residues long. Trimming left V 3 bases short and J 1 base short, with 9 bases between.

The rearrangement links TRBV6-4 to TRBJ2-3; D remains unclear. From germline, CDR1 is MRHNA and CDR2 SNTAGT. The germline V and J ends were trimmed by 0 bases and 1 base, with 20 bases remaining between them. CDR3 length: 19 amino acids. CDR3 nucleotide sequence: TGTGCCAGCAGTGACTCGATCCCCGCAGCTCCAAGTGGCACAGATACGCAGTATTTT. It encodes CASSDSIPAAPSGTDTQYF.

This clone has only a few counts. The rearrangement joins TRBV4-1 to TRBJ1-2; a weak D match, TRBD1 (5 bases). The CDR3 spans 14 residues. Germline values: CDR1 MGHRA, CDR2 YSYEKL. Trimming took 1 base from V and 8 from J, leaving 14 bases between them. The DNA of the CDR3 is TGCGCCAGCAGCCAAGTGGGGCTGTCGGAAGGCTACACCTTC. Translating gives CASSQVGLSEGYTF.

The chain employs TRBV30 and TRBJ2-1, with a possible D match to TRBD1 (6 bases). The V end was cut by 3 bases, the J end by 6 bases, with 15 bases between. Germline V CDR1 and CDR2: GTSNPN, SVGIG (reference sequence). The CDR3 extends over 14 amino acids. CDR3: CAWSRARGVNEQFF. CDR3 DNA: TGTGCCTGGAGCCGAGCCAGGGGTGTCAATGAGCAGTTCTTC.

The chain recombines TRBV7-9 with TRBJ1-5, with D possibly being TRBD1 (5 bases). The CDR3 runs 14 residues. Germline V gene data show CDR1 as SEHNR and CDR2 as FQNEAQ (reference sequence). V shed 8 bases and J shed 5 bases, with 16 bases lying between them. The CDR3: CASGLGEGYQPQHF. The DNA of the CDR3 is TGTGCCAGCGGTCTTGGGGAGGGGTATCAGCCCCAGCATTTT.

The chain links TRBV7-6 to TRBJ1-2, with 9 bases lining up with TRBD1. The ends lost 6 bases at V and 7 bases at J; junction bases unmatched: 6. In germline, CDR1 is SGHVS, CDR2 FNYEAQ. The CDR3 is made up of 13 amino acids. This CDR3 is CASRRTGDLGYTF. In nucleotides, the CDR3 is TGTGCCAGCAGAAGGACAGGGGATCTTGGCTACACCTTC.

V and J are TRBV29-1 and TRBJ2-3; 8 bases agree with TRBD1. Germline trimming cut 7 bases from V and 5 bases from J; bases unmatched to any gene: 8. The germline V gene encodes CDR1 SQVTM and CDR2 ANQGSEA. This CDR3 has 13 amino acids. The CDR3 DNA follows: TGCAGCGCAGGCGCAGGGGGCTTAGATACGCAGTATTTT. Protein: CSAGAGGLDTQYF.

This clone has at least ten counts. V gene TRBV7-2 combines with J gene TRBJ2-7; the D is unclear. CDR1 SGHTA and CDR2 FQGNSA come from the germline V gene. V lost 3 bases, J lost 0 bases, and 12 bases lay in between. The CDR3 runs to 15 residues. The CDR3 spells CASSLTEFYSYEQYF. CDR3 coding DNA: TGTGCCAGCAGCTTGACGGAATTTTACTCCTACGAGCAGTACTTC. Full variable domain (missing parts from reference TRBV7-2 and TRBJ2-7): GAGVSQSPSNKVTEKGKDVELRCDPISGHTALYWYRQSLGQGLEFLIYFQGNSAPDKSGLPSDRFSAERTGGSVSTLTIQRTQQEDSAVYLCASSLTEFYSYEQYFGPGTRLTVT.

Comments on this clone: Other DNA sequences in this sample translate to the same CDR3. This chain connects TRBV6-5 to TRBJ1-3; D unresolved. The CDR3 covers 15 residues. Germline-derived CDR1 and CDR2 are MNHEY and SVGAGI. Trimming stripped 0 bases from V and 2 bases from J, with 8 bases between. The CDR3 here is CASSYSGGTGNTIYF. The CDR3 DNA sequence: TGTGCCAGCAGTTACTCTGGCGGGACTGGAAACACCATATATTTT.

The rearrangement uses TRBV28 and TRBJ1-2; TRBD1 is a possible D gene (5 bases). The CDR3 sequence is 14 residues long. Germline CDR1 and CDR2: MDHEN and SYDVKM. The V end was cut by 3 bases, the J end by 6 bases, with 14 bases between. DNA for the CDR3: TGTGCCAGCAGTTTTGGGGCAGGTACGGATGGCTACACCTTC. It translates to CASSFGAGTDGYTF.

The chain joins TRBV11-2 to TRBJ1-1, with 7 nucleotides matching TRBD1. The CDR3 is 13 amino acids. V lost 2 bases and J lost 5; bases outside the gene matches: 2. Germline assignment: CDR1 SGHAT and CDR2 FQNNGV. CDR3 nucleotides: TGTGCCAGCAGCTTACAGGGGGGGACTGAAGCTTTCTTT. The encoded protein is CASSLQGGTEAFF.

CDR3 residues: CASSPLGYGNTIYF. The CDR3, as DNA: TGTGCCAGCAGCCCTCTCGGATATGGAAACACCATATATTTT. The rearrangement uses TRBV27 and TRBJ1-3; D unclear. This CDR3 is built from 14 residues. Germline lookup yields CDR1 MNHEY and CDR2 SMNVEV (reference sequence). V was trimmed by 6 bases and J by 3 bases, leaving 12 bases between them.

The rearrangement uses TRBV4-1 and TRBJ2-7; D unclear. The CDR3 is 15 amino acids. Between the trimmed V and J ends, which lost 1 base and 0 bases, there was a span of 10 bases. CDR1 and CDR2 from the germline V gene are MGHRA and YSYEKL. The CDR3 spells CASSQVSESSYEQYF. CDR3 DNA sequence: TGCGCCAGCAGCCAAGTCTCAGAGAGCTCCTACGAGCAGTACTTC.

The table lists this clone with a count of one. This sequence joins TRBV9 and TRBJ1-1; 7 positions match TRBD1. V dropped 1 base and J dropped 5; count of bases not matched to a gene: 5. The CDR3 has 14 residues. Germline V gene data show CDR1 as SGDLS and CDR2 as YYNGEE. The CDR3 spells CASSVTGAETEAFF. The CDR3 DNA follows: TGTGCCAGCAGCGTAACAGGGGCTGAGACTGAAGCTTTCTTT.